The T cell receptor beta chain under discussion was sequenced for a study of T cells in Graves' hyperthyroidism and ophthalmopathy. Broader study findings: Most thyroid clonotypes expanded above 0.001 were also detected in blood. Ophthalmopathy, which appeared later, was predicted by the model a median approximately six months before onset.

This clonotype has at least ten counts. The antigen remains unidentified. Enrolled ophthalmopathy patients presented with a Clinical Activity Score of at least 3, a NOSPECS grade of at least 4, and disease duration under 3 months. On the basis of clinical symptoms, serum thyroxine and TRAb, thyroid ultrasound and orbital computed tomography, diagnoses were made. Trimming pared 2 bases from V and 3 bases from J, leaving 11 bases between. The CDR3 totals 15 residues. There were TCR beta CDR3 regions amplified from RNA transcripts. HTBI primers were employed in a first-round RT-PCR of the TCR CDR3. TCRdb processed the multiplex PCR reads anew with MiXCR; each CDR3 protein has one entry. The sample holds almost 350,000 distinct CDR3 sequences, 15% to 20% seen once.

The TCR originated in a woman between 40 and 55 years old with Graves' ophthalmopathy. The specimen was blood. The J gene is TRBJ1-3, the V gene TRBV12-3 or TRBV12-4; the D gene is possibly TRBD1 (6 bases). The CDR3 sequence is CASSLWGARGNTIYF. The CDR3 nucleotides are TGTGCCAGCAGTTTATGGGGGGCGCGTGGAAACACCATATATTTT.